Following are 10 T cell receptor beta chains from one sample sequenced in a study of cytomegalovirus exposure and HLA in healthy donors. 13 Jbeta primers and 60 Vbeta primers were used for the PCR. The table came from immunoSEQ multiplex PCR; TCRdb's copy has only in-frame clones and leaves some out. The table records hundreds of thousands of clones, approximately 78% of them present only once. The material sequenced was PBMCs. These receptors originate from a man in his thirties or forties in good health and CMV-seronegative.

This clone was counted a single time. The chain combines TRBV9 with TRBJ1-2; TRBD1 aligns across 10 bases. The ends lost 7 bases at V and 8 bases at J; junction bases unmatched: 5. CDR1 is SGDLS, CDR2 YYNGEE, per germline. The CDR3 is 12 residues long. Here the CDR3 DNA reads TGTGCCAGCCGACAGGGGGCTTGGGGCTACACCTTC. Its protein product is CASRQGAWGYTF. The full variable domain, its missing parts supplied by reference TRBV9 and TRBJ1-2, is DSGVTQTPKHLITATGQRVTLRCSPRSGDLSVYWYQQSLDQGLQFLIQYYNGEERAKGNILERFSAQQFPDLHSELNLSSLELGDSALYFCASRQGAWGYTFGSGTRLTVV.

Points on this clone: The sample carries other DNA sequences with the same CDR3. This rearrangement joins TRBV27 to TRBJ2-3; 7 nucleotides line up with TRBD2. V was clipped by 9 bases and J by 0 bases; unmatched bases: 9. This CDR3 comprises 15 residues. Germline V gene data show CDR1 as MNHEY and CDR2 as SMNVEV (reference sequence). CDR3 coding DNA: TGTGCCAGTCGACGGCGGGAGACTAGCACAGATACGCAGTATTTT. Translating gives CASRRRETSTDTQYF.

The genes are TRBV14 and TRBJ1-1, with TRBD1 identical over 7 bases. The CDR3 length is 13 residues. Germline CDR1 and CDR2: SGHDN and FVKESK. The V and J ends lost 5 bases and 6 bases, in that order; junction bases with no gene match: 6. CDR3 sequence reads: CASSSTGEAEAFF. The CDR3 nucleotides read TGTGCCAGCAGCTCAACAGGGGAGGCTGAAGCTTTCTTT. Complete variable domain (other parts from reference TRBV14 and TRBJ1-1): EAGVTQFPSHSVIEKGQTVTLRCDPISGHDNLYWYRRVMGKEIKFLLHFVKESKQDESGMPNNRFLAERTGGTYSTLKVQPAELEDSGVYFCASSSTGEAEAFFGQGTRLTVV.

This chain uses TRBV6-4 with TRBJ2-3; TRBD1 matches 10 bases. The junction had 4 bases not matched to a gene; V was cut back by 9 bases and J by 1 base. This CDR3 has 14 amino acids. Germline CDR1 reads MRHNA; CDR2 reads SNTAGT. The CDR3 bases are TGTGCCAGGCCGGGACAGGGGCGCACAGATACGCAGTATTTT. It specifies CARPGQGRTDTQYF.

The chain combines TRBV28 with TRBJ1-1; tentative D call: TRBD1 (6 bases). This CDR3 is built from 12 residues. Germline V CDR1 and CDR2: MDHEN, SYDVKM. V gave up 7 bases and J gave up 9 bases, with 15 bases separating them. The CDR3 DNA follows: TGTGCCAGCACCAGCGACAGGAGACAAGCTTTCTTT. It yields the protein CASTSDRRQAFF.

This rearrangement joins TRBV5-6 to TRBJ2-5; TRBD1 matches at 9 bases. Germline V CDR1 and CDR2: SGHDT, YYEEEE. This CDR3 region has 16 residues. V gave up 5 bases and J gave up 1 base; unmatched junction bases: 9. The CDR3 DNA reads TGTGCCAGCAGGGCCCCCTTACAGGGGGCCCAAGAGACCCAGTACTTC. Amino acids: CASRAPLQGAQETQYF.

The chain recombines TRBV11-2 with TRBJ2-4; possible D gene TRBD1, 5 bases. CDR1 and CDR2 (germline): SGHAT, FQNNGV. The CDR3 is 15 amino acids. V was trimmed by 1 base and J by 8 bases, leaving 15 bases between them. The CDR3 bases are TGTGCCAGCAGCTTAGCCAACTCAGGGATGTACATTCAGTACTTC. Protein: CASSLANSGMYIQYF.

The chain combines TRBV9 with TRBJ1-4, with D maybe TRBD1 (6 bases). Germline loops: CDR1 SGDLS, CDR2 YYNGEE. Trimming removed 3 bases at V and 7 bases at J, with 16 bases between. This CDR3 contains 15 residues. CDR3 amino acids: CASSALEGGAEKLFF. The CDR3 DNA reads TGTGCCAGCAGCGCCTTGGAGGGGGGGGCTGAAAAACTGTTTTTT. Drawing the rest from reference TRBV9 and TRBJ1-4, the complete variable domain is DSGVTQTPKHLITATGQRVTLRCSPRSGDLSVYWYQQSLDQGLQFLIQYYNGEERAKGNILERFSAQQFPDLHSELNLSSLELGDSALYFCASSALEGGAEKLFFGSGTQLSVL.

This clone was found a few times. This chain connects TRBV19 to TRBJ1-1; 7 bases align to TRBD1. J gave up 0 bases and V 4 bases, and 5 bases lay outside the gene matches. Per germline, CDR1 LNHDA and CDR2 SQIVND (reference sequence). CDR3 length: 15 residues. CDR3 DNA: TGTGCCAGTAGTAGGAGGGGACAGATGAACACTGAAGCTTTCTTT. Encoded protein: CASSRRGQMNTEAFF.

This chain links TRBV28 with TRBJ1-1; D perhaps matches TRBD1 (6 bases). The CDR3 has 15 residues. Trimming removed 5 bases at V and 4 bases at J, with 17 bases between. Germline V gene lookup returns CDR1 MDHEN and CDR2 SYDVKM. The CDR3 loop reads CASSLPRGGSTEAFF. The CDR3 DNA reads as TGTGCCAGCAGTCTCCCCAGGGGAGGGAGCACTGAAGCTTTCTTT.